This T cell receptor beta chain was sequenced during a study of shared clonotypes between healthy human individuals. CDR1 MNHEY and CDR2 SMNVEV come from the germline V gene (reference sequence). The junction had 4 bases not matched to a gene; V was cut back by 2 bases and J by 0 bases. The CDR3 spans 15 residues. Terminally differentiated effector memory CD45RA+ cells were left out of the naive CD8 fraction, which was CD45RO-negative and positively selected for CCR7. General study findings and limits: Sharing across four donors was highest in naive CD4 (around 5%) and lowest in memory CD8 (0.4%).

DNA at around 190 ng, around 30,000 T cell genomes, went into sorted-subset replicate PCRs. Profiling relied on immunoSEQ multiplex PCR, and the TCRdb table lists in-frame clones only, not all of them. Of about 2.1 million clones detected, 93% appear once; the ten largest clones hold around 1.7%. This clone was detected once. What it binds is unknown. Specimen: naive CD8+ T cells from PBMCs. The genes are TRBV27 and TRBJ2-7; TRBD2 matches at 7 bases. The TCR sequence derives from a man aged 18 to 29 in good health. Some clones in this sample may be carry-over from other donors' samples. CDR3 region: CASSLGGSFSYEQYF. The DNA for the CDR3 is TGTGCCAGCAGTTTAGGCGGGAGCTTCTCCTACGAGCAGTACTTC.